The 18 T cell receptor beta chains listed next were all sequenced from one sample in a study of T cell responses to AZD1222 COVID-19 vaccine. Method: immunoSEQ multiplex PCR; TCRdb's copy keeps in-frame clones and lacks some. Of about 140,000 clones listed, 80% to 95% are singletons. The sequenced sample was peripheral blood, obtained on day 0 of AZD1222 vaccination. The receptor set was obtained from an adult in good health.

This sequence joins TRBV21-1 and TRBJ2-7; TRBD1 reflects the table's D call only, with no check against the DNA. TRBV21-1 is classified as a pseudogene. CDR3 length: 16 amino acids. CDR3 DNA sequence: TGTGCCAGCAGCAAAGCCCGGACAGAGAGCTCCTACGAGCAGTACTTC. Encoded protein: CASSKARTESSYEQYF.

The rearrangement uses TRBV20-1 and TRBJ2-5; 7 positions agree with TRBD2. The CDR3 runs to 13 residues. Trimming removed 3 bases from V and 5 bases from J; junction bases left unmatched: 6. Germline V lookup: CDR1 DFQATT, CDR2 SNEGSKA (reference sequence). DNA of the CDR3: TGCAGTGCTAGTTTAACTAGCGCGGAGACCCAGTACTTC. Protein sequence: CSASLTSAETQYF.

This chain connects TRBV18 to TRBJ2-1; 9 bases align to TRBD1. V trimming: 0 bases; J trimming: 4 bases; junction bases outside the gene matches: 19. This CDR3 is 21 amino acids long. Per the germline V gene, CDR1 is KGHSH and CDR2 is LQKENI. CDR3 in DNA: TGTGCCAGCTCACCACCCCCCGAGGGACAGGGTCAACTTTTCCCTTACAATGAGCAGTTCTTC. It codes for CASSPPPEGQGQLFPYNEQFF. Full variable domain (missing parts from reference TRBV18 and TRBJ2-1): NAGVMQNPRHLVRRRGQEARLRCSPMKGHSHVYWYRQLPEEGLKFMVYLQKENIIDESGMPKERFSAEFPKEGPSILRIQQVVRGDSAAYFCASSPPPEGQGQLFPYNEQFFGPGTRLTVL.

The chain uses TRBV18 and TRBJ2-2; D call uncertain. Germline V CDR1 and CDR2: KGHSH, LQKENI. Trimming cost V 3 bases and J 4 bases, with 9 bases left between them. The CDR3 spans 14 residues. DNA for the CDR3: TGTGCCAGCTCACCCCTTCTCGGCACCGGGGAGCTGTTTTTT. Amino acid sequence: CASSPLLGTGELFF.

This clone was seen only once. The chain couples TRBV6-5 to TRBJ2-3, with D tentatively TRBD1 or TRBD2 (6 bases each). V was trimmed by 8 bases and J by 3 bases, leaving 15 bases between them. CDR3 size: 14 residues. Germline V gene sequence: CDR1 MNHEY, CDR2 SVGAGI. This CDR3 is CASGGLGLTDTQYF. CDR3 bases: TGTGCCAGCGGGGGGCTCGGCCTTACAGATACGCAGTATTTT.

The chain combines TRBV29-1 with TRBJ2-1; 9 nucleotides line up with TRBD2. CDR1 and CDR2 from the germline V gene are SQVTM and ANQGSEA. This CDR3 has 13 amino acids. The junction had 8 bases not matched to a gene; V was cut back by 7 bases and J by 7 bases. The CDR3 coding sequence is TGCAGCGCTCCTCTAGCGGGGCAGAATGAGCAGTTCTTC. Translating it yields CSAPLAGQNEQFF.

Regarding this clone: This specimen includes other DNA sequences encoding the same CDR3. V usage is TRBV6-5 and J usage is TRBJ2-7; D gene uncertain. There are 11 residues in the CDR3. The germline V gene has CDR1 MNHEY and CDR2 SVGAGI. Trimming shortened V by 7 bases and J by 1 base, and 5 bases separated the two germline ends. The CDR3 reads CASKTSYEQYF. The CDR3 DNA follows: TGTGCCAGCAAAACGTCCTACGAGCAGTACTTC.

This chain links TRBV2 with TRBJ1-5, with D tentatively TRBD1 (5 bases). The CDR3 has 14 amino acids. The V and J ends lost 6 bases and 0 bases respectively, with 9 bases between them. Germline V CDR1 and CDR2: SNHLY, FYNNEI. In DNA, the CDR3 is TGTGCCAGCAGCGGGACTTATAGCAATCAGCCCCAGCATTTT. Its protein is CASSGTYSNQPQHF. Supplemented by reference TRBV2 and TRBJ1-5, the full variable domain reads EPEVTQTPSHQVTQMGQEVILRCVPISNHLYFYWYRQILGQKVEFLVSFYNNEISEKSEIFDDQFSVERPDGSNFTLKIRSTKLEDSAMYFCASSGTYSNQPQHFGDGTRLSIL.

The rearrangement uses TRBV3-1 (or the pseudogene TRBV3-2) and TRBJ2-7, with TRBD2 matching over 7 bases. Germline-derived CDR1 and CDR2 are LGHDT and YNNKEL (reference sequence). The V gene end was trimmed by 0 bases and the J gene end by 3 bases; junction bases not matched to a gene: 8. The CDR3 is 16 residues long. CDR3 sequence reads: CASSQEGASGNYEQYF. In DNA form, the CDR3 reads TGTGCCAGCAGCCAAGAAGGGGCCAGCGGGAACTACGAGCAGTACTTC.

DNA of the CDR3: TGTGCCAGCAGCTCAGGGGGAAGGGCAGACAACCGCCGCGAAGCTTTCTTT. Protein sequence: CASSSGGRADNRREAFF. The V gene is TRBV11-2, the J gene TRBJ1-1; 7 positions match TRBD1. Looked up from germline, CDR1 is SGHAT and CDR2 is FQNNGV. Trimming cost V 4 bases and J 8 bases; bases outside gene matches: 19. The CDR3 covers 17 residues.

This chain connects TRBV11-2 to TRBJ2-5, with D perhaps matching TRBD1 or TRBD2 (5 bases each). The CDR3 is made up of 15 amino acids. V dropped 5 bases and J dropped 1 base, with 14 bases sitting between them. Germline assignment: CDR1 SGHAT and CDR2 FQNNGV. The CDR3 coding sequence is TGTGCCAGCAGCCAAGCCGGGGCACCCCAAGAGACCCAGTACTTC. It codes for CASSQAGAPQETQYF.

This clone was counted once. The J gene is TRBJ1-5, the V gene TRBV4-1; 7 bases are shared with TRBD1. Germline CDR1 is MGHRA and CDR2 is YSYEKL. This CDR3 spans 16 amino acids. With 4 bases clipped from V and 3 bases from J, the junction kept 9 bases outside the gene matches. As DNA, the CDR3 is TGCGCCAGCAGCCCTCGTCCCGGGACAGACAATCAGCCCCAGCATTTT. It yields the protein CASSPRPGTDNQPQHF.

The chain combines TRBV7-9 with TRBJ1-2; 7 nucleotides line up with TRBD1. Losses at the gene ends were 5 bases for V and 6 bases for J; bases not matched to a gene: 6. The CDR3 has 13 amino acids. Per germline, CDR1 SEHNR and CDR2 FQNEAQ (reference sequence). CDR3 residues: CASSRDRVNGYTF. CDR3 sequence (DNA): TGTGCCAGCAGCCGTGACAGGGTTAATGGCTACACCTTC.

The genes are TRBV12-3 or TRBV12-4 and TRBJ1-5; tentatively, D is TRBD1 (5 bases). The CDR3 loop spans 13 amino acids. V was cut by 6 bases and J by 6 bases, with 12 bases left in between. The CDR3 region has the DNA TGTGCCAGCAGCATGGGGGAACGTCAGCCCCAGCATTTT. This codes for CASSMGERQPQHF.

The J gene is TRBJ2-3, the V gene TRBV6-5, with D possibly being TRBD2 (5 bases). Per the germline V gene, CDR1 is MNHEY and CDR2 is SVGAGI. CDR3 length: 13 residues. V shed 7 bases and J shed 5 bases, with 13 bases lying between them. The CDR3 reads CASKRGSLDTQYF. The DNA for the CDR3 is TGTGCCAGCAAGAGAGGGAGTCTAGATACGCAGTATTTT.

The chain combines TRBV24-1 with TRBJ1-4, with D unclear. Germline V gene lookup returns CDR1 KGHDR and CDR2 SFDVKD. V was cut by 3 bases and J by 6 bases, with 19 bases left in between. CDR3 length equals 17 residues. CDR3 sequence: CATSDPQNAGPDEKLFF. In nucleotides, the CDR3 is TGTGCCACCAGTGATCCGCAGAACGCAGGACCGGATGAAAAACTGTTTTTT.

The CDR3, as DNA: TGTGCCAGCAGCTTAGCGACAGGGTGGAATCAGCCCCAGCATTTT. It yields the protein CASSLATGWNQPQHF. The chain uses TRBV7-6 and TRBJ1-5, with TRBD1 matching 7 bases. The CDR3 contains 15 residues. Germline loops: CDR1 SGHVS, CDR2 FNYEAQ. Trimming at V came to 0 bases and at J to 4 bases, leaving 3 bases not matched to a gene.

V usage is TRBV18 and J usage is TRBJ1-5, with D possibly being TRBD1 (5 bases). Trimming cost V 2 bases and J 1 base, with 21 bases left between them. This CDR3 is built from 19 residues. Germline values: CDR1 KGHSH, CDR2 LQKENI. The CDR3 loop reads CASSPNDYQGTMSNQPQHF. CDR3 nucleotides: TGTGCCAGCTCACCAAACGATTATCAGGGAACAATGAGCAATCAGCCCCAGCATTTT. The full variable domain, rest sourced from reference TRBV18 and TRBJ1-5, is NAGVMQNPRHLVRRRGQEARLRCSPMKGHSHVYWYRQLPEEGLKFMVYLQKENIIDESGMPKERFSAEFPKEGPSILRIQQVVRGDSAAYFCASSPNDYQGTMSNQPQHFGDGTRLSIL.